A single sample gave rise to the 27 T cell receptor beta chains below, sequenced in a study of PD-L1 blockade in urothelial cancer. Measured with immunoSEQ multiplex PCR; TCRdb has only the in-frame clones, and not every one. The sample has 80,000 to 130,000 clones; 90% to 95% are singletons. Sequencing was performed on PBMCs, taken around atezolizumab (anti-PD-L1) treatment. These receptor sequences come from a woman of 80 years or more with urothelial cancer.

V gene TRBV18 combines with J gene TRBJ2-5; 7 bases map to TRBD1. Germline CDR1 KGHSH, CDR2 LQKENI. The CDR3 consists of 13 residues. J was trimmed by 4 bases and V by 3 bases; bases with no gene match: 2. Here the CDR3 reads CASSPTGPETQYF. For the CDR3, the DNA is TGTGCCAGCTCACCGACAGGGCCAGAGACCCAGTACTTC. Using reference TRBV18 and TRBJ2-5 for the parts outside the CDR3, the full variable domain is NAGVMQNPRHLVRRRGQEARLRCSPMKGHSHVYWYRQLPEEGLKFMVYLQKENIIDESGMPKERFSAEFPKEGPSILRIQQVVRGDSAAYFCASSPTGPETQYFGPGTRLLVL.

The rearrangement links TRBV27 to TRBJ2-1; 13 bases match TRBD2. Trimming cost V 7 bases and J 0 bases; bases outside gene matches: 12. This CDR3 spans 19 amino acids. In germline, CDR1 is MNHEY, CDR2 SMNVEV (reference sequence). CDR3 in amino acids: CASTHRTRTSGSSYNEQFF. The CDR3 nucleotides are TGTGCCAGCACTCACCGAACCCGGACTAGCGGGAGCTCCTACAATGAGCAGTTCTTC.

The chain couples TRBV6-6 to TRBJ2-3, with 8 positions matching TRBD2. From germline, CDR1 is MNHNY and CDR2 SVGAGI (reference sequence). CDR3 length equals 16 residues. The V gene end was trimmed by 5 bases and the J gene end by 4 bases; junction bases not matched to a gene: 11. The CDR3 DNA is TGTGCCAGCAGTCCCTCTTGGGCGGGAGGATCAGATACGCAGTATTTT. It yields the protein CASSPSWAGGSDTQYF.

The gene calls are TRBV14 and TRBJ2-3; perhaps TRBD2 as D (6 bases). The germline CDR1 and CDR2 sequences are SGHDN and FVKESK. V was trimmed by 2 bases and J by 0 bases, leaving 9 bases between them. The CDR3 sequence is 15 residues long. The CDR3 DNA reads as TGTGCCAGCAGCCAACGGGGACTGAGCACAGATACGCAGTATTTT. It is translated as CASSQRGLSTDTQYF. The whole variable domain, remainder taken from reference TRBV14 and TRBJ2-3, is EAGVTQFPSHSVIEKGQTVTLRCDPISGHDNLYWYRRVMGKEIKFLLHFVKESKQDESGMPNNRFLAERTGGTYSTLKVQPAELEDSGVYFCASSQRGLSTDTQYFGPGTRLTVL.

In its sample, this clone was seen once. The J gene is TRBJ1-1, the V gene TRBV11-2; D gene unclear. Germline lookup yields CDR1 SGHAT and CDR2 FQNNGV. The CDR3 is 14 residues long. V was trimmed by 5 bases and J by 1 base, leaving 11 bases between them. The CDR3 protein is CASSREVGNTEAFF. The CDR3 DNA reads TGTGCCAGCAGCCGCGAGGTAGGGAACACTGAAGCTTTCTTT.

The chain carries TRBV7-6 and TRBJ2-7; possibly TRBD2 for D (6 bases). This CDR3 spans 14 amino acids. Germline loops: CDR1 SGHVS, CDR2 FNYEAQ. Trimming took 5 bases from V and 2 from J, leaving 13 bases between them. The CDR3 reads CASSPGGPPYEQYF. CDR3 nucleotide sequence: TGTGCCAGCAGCCCCGGAGGGCCCCCCTACGAGCAGTACTTC.

This chain joins TRBV6-1 and TRBJ2-7; maybe TRBD2 (5 bases). V lost 0 bases and J 2 bases, leaving 8 bases between the germline ends. Germline CDR1 MNHNS, CDR2 SASEGT. The CDR3 consists of 14 residues. This CDR3 is CASSEALATYEQYF. The CDR3 DNA reads TGTGCCAGCAGTGAAGCTTTAGCGACCTACGAGCAGTACTTC.

This clone was counted only a few times. The chain is built from TRBV7-3 and TRBJ1-1; D is uncertain. Germline loops: CDR1 SGHTA, CDR2 FQGTGA. This CDR3 has 13 residues. V gave up 1 base and J gave up 2 bases, with 5 bases separating them. As DNA, the CDR3 is TGTGCCAGCAGCTTAAATAGCAACACTGAAGCTTTCTTT. It encodes CASSLNSNTEAFF.

The chain is built from TRBV27 and TRBJ1-2; a weak D match, TRBD1 (5 bases). The germline CDR1 and CDR2 sequences are MNHEY and SMNVEV (reference sequence). The CDR3 sequence is 13 residues long. The V and J ends lost 5 bases and 3 bases respectively, with 10 bases between them. The CDR3 nucleotides are TGTGCCAGCAGTCAGCGGGGGTACTATGGCTACACCTTC. Its protein is CASSQRGYYGYTF.

The V gene is TRBV2, the J gene TRBJ2-1; 7 nucleotides align to TRBD1. CDR1 is SNHLY, CDR2 FYNNEI, per germline. The CDR3 loop spans 16 amino acids. V was pared by 5 bases and J by 6 bases, with 13 bases of the junction left unmatched. CDR3 DNA: TGTGCCAGCAGTCCTCCGACAGGGAGATTATTCAATGAGCAGTTCTTC. It is translated as CASSPPTGRLFNEQFF.

This chain connects TRBV6-1 to TRBJ1-1, with unresolved D. The germline gives CDR1 MNHNS, CDR2 SASEGT. The CDR3 is 14 amino acids. The V end was cut by 1 base, the J end by 0 bases, with 6 bases between. The CDR3 bases are TGTGCCAGCAGTGAAGGGCCTGTGAACACTGAAGCTTTCTTT. Protein: CASSEGPVNTEAFF.

This clone came up a few times. The CDR3 coding sequence is TGTGCCAGCAGCTCCACGGGAGTTAGCGGGGAGCTGTTTTTT. Its protein product is CASSSTGVSGELFF. The rearrangement joins TRBV9 to TRBJ2-2; tentatively, D is TRBD2 (6 bases). The CDR3 covers 14 residues. With 4 bases removed from V and 7 bases from J, the gap between germline ends came to 14 bases. Per the germline V gene, CDR1 is SGDLS and CDR2 is YYNGEE.

V and J are TRBV4-1 and TRBJ2-7; D is uncertain. From germline, CDR1 is MGHRA and CDR2 YSYEKL. The CDR3 covers 14 residues. V was trimmed by 0 bases and J by 3 bases, leaving 9 bases between them. CDR3: CASSQEMRLYEQYF. The CDR3, as DNA: TGCGCCAGCAGCCAAGAGATGCGGCTCTACGAGCAGTACTTC.

The V gene is TRBV7-9, the J gene TRBJ1-5; D perhaps matches TRBD1 (5 bases). The CDR3 loop spans 16 amino acids. Between the trimmed V and J ends, which lost 3 bases and 4 bases, there was a span of 16 bases. CDR1 and CDR2 from the germline V gene are SEHNR and FQNEAQ (reference sequence). Written as DNA, the CDR3 is TGTGCCAGCAGCTTGGCGGGGGGGAGGATGAATCAGCCCCAGCATTTT. Its translation: CASSLAGGRMNQPQHF.

This chain joins TRBV27 and TRBJ1-2, with a possible D match to TRBD1 (6 bases). Trimming cost V 5 bases and J 7 bases, with 20 bases left between them. This CDR3 contains 15 residues. Looked up from germline, CDR1 is MNHEY and CDR2 is SMNVEV (reference sequence). CDR3 coding DNA: TGTGCCAGCAGTCCTACAAGAGGTACAGGGTCTGGCTACACCTTC. This encodes CASSPTRGTGSGYTF.

In its sample, this clone was seen a few times. This chain uses TRBV30 with TRBJ1-4, with D possibly being TRBD1 (6 bases). Germline V gene sequence: CDR1 GTSNPN, CDR2 SVGIG (reference sequence). The CDR3 is made up of 11 amino acids. The V end lost 8 bases, the J end lost 6 bases, and 10 bases lay between the germline ends. As DNA, the CDR3 is TGTGCCACAGGGAGGGATGAAAAACTGTTTTTT. It is translated as CATGRDEKLFF.

The genes are TRBV7-3 and TRBJ2-3; TRBD2 matches 10 bases. V was pared by 5 bases and J by 4 bases, with 12 bases of the junction left unmatched. Germline lookup yields CDR1 SGHTA and CDR2 FQGTGA. The CDR3 extends over 17 amino acids. The CDR3 region has the DNA TGTGCCAGCAGCCTCTCCCCTAGCGGGAGTCTTGCAGATACGCAGTATTTT. Translation: CASSLSPSGSLADTQYF.

The gene calls are TRBV4-1 and TRBJ1-5; D possibly corresponds to TRBD1 (6 bases). Per the germline V gene, CDR1 is MGHRA and CDR2 is YSYEKL. The CDR3 extends over 17 amino acids. V was shortened by 0 bases and J by 0 bases, with 12 bases between the two germline ends. The CDR3 region is CASSQDPTGNSNQPQHF. The CDR3 DNA reads TGCGCCAGCAGCCAAGATCCCACAGGGAATAGCAATCAGCCCCAGCATTTT.

The chain uses TRBV6-1 and TRBJ1-1; weak D call: TRBD1 (5 bases). The CDR3 contains 14 residues. Germline CDR1 MNHNS, CDR2 SASEGT. Deletions cut 6 bases from V and 0 bases from J, with 11 bases between. In nucleotides, the CDR3 is TGTGCCAGCAGAAGACAGAGTCTGAACACTGAAGCTTTCTTT. It encodes CASRRQSLNTEAFF.

J is TRBJ2-2 and V is TRBV7-3; 9 nucleotides match TRBD1. The CDR3 has 15 residues. With 5 bases clipped from V and 6 bases from J, the junction kept 7 bases outside the gene matches. Germline CDR1 reads SGHTA; CDR2 reads FQGTGA. The CDR3 is CASSAGTGPAGELFF. CDR3 sequence (DNA): TGTGCCAGCAGCGCCGGGACAGGGCCCGCCGGGGAGCTGTTTTTT.

The chain uses TRBV25-1 and TRBJ2-4; 8 bases are a match to TRBD1. Germline CDR1 reads MGHDK; CDR2 reads SYGVNS. The CDR3 length is 17 residues. V was pared by 4 bases and J by 0 bases, with 8 bases of the junction left unmatched. CDR3 sequence (DNA): TGTGCCAGCAGTGGGCCGGGACAGGCCCTAGCCAAAAACATTCAGTACTTC. Protein product: CASSGPGQALAKNIQYF.

The chain is built from TRBV5-1 and TRBJ2-1, with 10 bases that match TRBD2. V was pared by 0 bases and J by 4 bases, with 4 bases of the junction left unmatched. Looked up from germline, CDR1 is SGHRS and CDR2 is YFSETQ. This CDR3 is built from 16 residues. CDR3 bases: TGCGCCAGCAGCTTGGTTGCTAGCGGGAGTTACAATGAGCAGTTCTTC. It is translated as CASSLVASGSYNEQFF.

The V and J genes are TRBV9 and TRBJ2-4; 10 bases line up with TRBD2. This CDR3 has 14 residues. In germline, CDR1 is SGDLS, CDR2 YYNGEE. J was trimmed by 8 bases and V by 3 bases; bases with no gene match: 5. As DNA, the CDR3 is TGTGCCAGCAGCGAATCTAGCGGGGGAGACATTCAGTACTTC. As protein: CASSESSGGDIQYF.

V gene TRBV10-1 combines with J gene TRBJ1-2, with 7 positions matching TRBD1. The V gene's germline CDR1 is WNHNN and CDR2 SYGVQD (reference sequence). V gave up 6 bases and J gave up 3 bases; unmatched junction bases: 4. The CDR3 covers 13 residues. CDR3 amino acids: CASSPGTDYGYTF. DNA of the CDR3: TGCGCCAGCAGCCCCGGGACAGACTATGGCTACACCTTC.

The chain combines TRBV2 with TRBJ2-7; D may be TRBD2 (6 bases). There are 15 residues in the CDR3. Germline V gene lookup returns CDR1 SNHLY and CDR2 FYNNEI. V shed 0 bases and J shed 4 bases, with 13 bases lying between them. CDR3 residues: CASSEAGGMAYEQYF. DNA for the CDR3: TGTGCCAGCAGTGAAGCTGGCGGGATGGCGTACGAGCAGTACTTC.

This rearrangement joins TRBV28 to TRBJ2-1; 9 bases match TRBD1. Germline-derived CDR1 and CDR2 are MDHEN and SYDVKM. Trimming took 6 bases from V and 10 from J; bases not matched to a gene: 10. This CDR3 comprises 14 residues. The CDR3 bases are TGTGCCAGCAGAAGACAGGGGGTAATAGTCGAGCAGTTCTTC. Translating gives CASRRQGVIVEQFF. The variable domain in full, with the rest retrieved from reference TRBV28 and TRBJ2-1, is DVKVTQSSRYLVKRTGEKVFLECVQDMDHENMFWYRQDPGLGLRLIYFSYDVKMKEKGDIPEGYSVSREKKERFSLILESASTNQTSMYLCASRRQGVIVEQFFGPGTRLTVL.

This clone came up a few times. The rearrangement joins TRBV30 to TRBJ2-3, with unresolved D. Germline V gene sequence: CDR1 GTSNPN, CDR2 SVGIG (reference sequence). CDR3 length: 12 residues. V lost 0 bases and J 2 bases, leaving 3 bases between the germline ends. The CDR3 sequence: CAWSVLTDTQYF. CDR3 sequence (DNA): TGTGCCTGGAGTGTACTCACAGATACGCAGTATTTT.